A selection of T cell receptor beta chains follows, all from one sample in a study of shared clonotypes between healthy human individuals. The protocol was immunoSEQ multiplex PCR, while the TCRdb copy is restricted to in-frame clones and leaves out a portion. The top ten hold nearly 25% of the sample, which has some 740,000 clones, around 92% seen once. The sequencing sample was made of naive CD8+ T cells sorted from blood. All receptors derive from a man aged 25-45 years in good health. CDR3s include the opening cysteine and the closing phenylalanine or tryptophan. A D gene is named only where the DNA matches it firmly. Expanded clones get a size class; other rows say once, few or many, or leave the size out.

D	V	size	J	CDR3	DNA
.	TRBV30	.	TRBJ2-1	CAWSDGRNEQFF	TGTGCCTGGAGCGACGGTCGCAATGAGCAGTTCTTC
TRBD1	TRBV4-1	.	TRBJ1-4	CASSKSGQGDATNEKLFF	TGCGCCAGCAGCAAATCGGGACAGGGGGATGCAACTAATGAAAAACTGTTTTTT
.	TRBV28	.	TRBJ1-1	CASSRGDGRGNTEAFF	TGTGCCAGCAGCCGGGGGGACGGAAGGGGAAACACTGAAGCTTTCTTT
.	TRBV30	.	TRBJ2-1	CAWSVYGNEQFF	TGTGCCTGGAGTGTGTACGGGAATGAGCAGTTCTTC
TRBD1	TRBV6-1	.	TRBJ2-7	CASSGRDRGNEQYF	TGTGCCAGCAGTGGCCGGGACAGGGGCAACGAGCAGTACTTC
.	TRBV19	.	TRBJ2-7	CASSILLLLDSPYEQYF	TGTGCCAGTAGTATTCTGTTGCTGTTGGACAGTCCTTACGAGCAGTACTTC
TRBD2	TRBV5-1	.	TRBJ2-1	CASSSTIRTSGYYNEQFF	TGCGCCAGCAGCTCGACAATCCGGACTAGCGGGTACTACAATGAGCAGTTCTTC
.	TRBV27	.	TRBJ2-7	CASSSLDLLYEQYF	TGTGCCAGCAGTTCTCTAGATCTCCTCTACGAGCAGTACTTC
.	TRBV13	.	TRBJ2-7	CASSQPPNYEQYF	TGTGCCAGCAGCCAACCACCAAACTACGAGCAGTACTTC
.	TRBV5-1	.	TRBJ1-2	CASSLAANGDYGYTF	TGCGCCAGCAGCTTGGCGGCGAATGGGGACTATGGCTACACCTTC
TRBD2	TRBV28	.	TRBJ2-7	CASSFRLAGSYEQYF	TGTGCCAGCAGTTTCAGGCTAGCGGGCTCCTACGAGCAGTACTTC
TRBD1	TRBV6-1	.	TRBJ1-1	CASSEVDRVIVAFF	TGTGCCAGCAGTGAAGTTGACAGGGTTATTGTAGCTTTCTTT
TRBD2	TRBV20-1	.	TRBJ2-1	CSEGLVNEQFF	TGCAGCGAGGGACTAGTCAATGAGCAGTTCTTC
TRBD1	TRBV7-9	once	TRBJ2-7	CASSHPSDREGYEQYF	TGTGCCAGCAGCCACCCCTCCGACAGGGAAGGCTACGAGCAGTACTTC
.	TRBV27	.	TRBJ2-7	CASSLSYQGNYEQYF	TGTGCCAGCAGTTTATCGTATCAGGGGAATTACGAGCAGTACTTC
TRBD2	TRBV28	once	TRBJ2-7	CASSFHTSGSVGTYEQYF	TGTGCCAGCAGTTTTCATACTAGCGGGAGTGTAGGTACCTACGAGCAGTACTTC
.	TRBV5-1	.	TRBJ2-1	CASSLIPDNEQFF	TGCGCCAGCAGCTTGATCCCTGACAATGAGCAGTTCTTC
.	TRBV29-1	.	TRBJ2-3	CSVASSPSTDTQYF	TGCAGCGTTGCGTCTTCCCCCAGCACAGATACGCAGTATTTT
TRBD2	TRBV14	.	TRBJ2-1	CASSPPGLGHEQFF	TGTGCCAGCAGCCCCCCGGGACTAGGTCATGAGCAGTTCTTC
TRBD1	TRBV27	.	TRBJ1-2	CASSLLGTGNGYTF	TGTGCCAGCAGTTTGCTAGGGACAGGGAATGGCTACACCTTC
TRBD1	TRBV27	.	TRBJ1-5	CASSPGQGGIRSNQPQHF	TGTGCCAGCAGTCCGGGACAGGGGGGTATTAGGAGCAATCAGCCCCAGCATTTT
TRBD1	TRBV6-5	.	TRBJ1-5	CASSYSRTGGGQPQHF	TGTGCCAGCAGTTACTCCCGGACAGGGGGAGGACAGCCCCAGCATTTT
.	TRBV6-6	.	TRBJ2-2	CASSSSDGVNTGELFF	TGTGCCAGCAGTTCCTCGGACGGGGTGAACACCGGGGAGCTGTTTTTT
.	TRBV19	.	TRBJ2-3	CASSILAVGSTDTQYF	TGTGCCAGTAGTATTTTAGCGGTTGGTTCGACAGATACGCAGTATTTT
.	TRBV6-5	.	TRBJ1-2	CASSSTAGLTYGYTF	TGTGCCAGCAGTTCGACCGCGGGACTCACCTATGGCTACACCTTC
.	TRBV4-1	.	TRBJ2-7	CASSQVVIDEQYF	TGCGCCAGCAGCCAAGTAGTTATCGACGAGCAGTACTTC
.	TRBV5-1	once	TRBJ2-5	CASSPWRGGTQETQYF	TGCGCCAGCAGCCCCTGGCGGGGCGGGACCCAAGAGACCCAGTACTTC
TRBD2	TRBV5-1	.	TRBJ2-2	CASSLDAGLAYTGELFF	TGCGCCAGCAGCTTGGACGCGGGACTAGCCTACACCGGGGAGCTGTTTTTT
TRBD2	TRBV11-2	.	TRBJ2-2	CASSSASGSYSGELFF	TGTGCCAGCAGCTCAGCTAGCGGGAGTTATTCCGGGGAGCTGTTTTTT
.	TRBV5-8	few	TRBJ2-7	CASSFAGPAYEQYF	TGTGCCAGCAGCTTTGCAGGGCCGGCCTACGAGCAGTACTTC
TRBD2	TRBV5-1	.	TRBJ2-1	CASSLGASGIYNEQFF	TGCGCCAGCAGCTTGGGGGCTAGCGGGATTTACAATGAGCAGTTCTTC
.	TRBV4-1	.	TRBJ2-7	CASSQIDSSYEQYF	TGCGCCAGCAGCCAGATAGACAGCTCCTACGAGCAGTACTTC
.	TRBV14	once	TRBJ2-2	CASSRGDMNTGELFF	TGTGCCAGCAGCCGAGGGGATATGAACACCGGGGAGCTGTTTTTT
TRBD2	TRBV27	.	TRBJ2-7	CASSSGTTPSHEQYF	TGTGCCAGCAGTTCCGGGACTACCCCCAGCCACGAGCAGTACTTC
.	TRBV5-1	.	TRBJ2-3	CASSLVGTDTQYF	TGCGCCAGCAGCTTGGTTGGCACAGATACGCAGTATTTT
.	TRBV27	.	TRBJ2-1	CASSFVSGDYNEQFF	TGTGCCAGCAGTTTCGTGTCGGGAGACTACAATGAGCAGTTCTTC
.	TRBV6-4	.	TRBJ1-2	CASSDNRHGYTF	TGTGCCAGCAGTGATAACAGGCATGGCTACACCTTC
.	TRBV6-1	.	TRBJ2-7	CASSDRGQSPYEQYF	TGTGCCAGCAGTGATAGGGGACAAAGCCCCTACGAGCAGTACTTC
.	TRBV7-9	.	TRBJ1-5	CASSEPLRRGIHQPQHF	TGTGCCAGCAGCGAACCGCTCCGCAGGGGTATCCATCAGCCCCAGCATTTT
.	TRBV5-6	.	TRBJ1-4	CASSVDEKLFF	TGTGCCAGCAGCGTGGATGAAAAACTGTTTTTT
TRBD1	TRBV28	.	TRBJ2-3	CASSWDRGPDTQYF	TGTGCCAGCAGTTGGGACAGGGGGCCTGATACGCAGTATTTT
TRBD2	TRBV5-5	.	TRBJ2-1	CASRTTSGNEQFF	TGTGCCAGCAGGACGACTAGCGGCAATGAGCAGTTCTTC